Listed below are T cell receptor beta chains from one sample, sequenced in a study of cytomegalovirus exposure and HLA in healthy donors. The data were produced by immunoSEQ multiplex PCR, yet TCRdb's version contains in-frame clones alone and is incomplete. Altogether about 160,000 clones are present, approximately 72% being singletons, with the ten largest covering less than 3%. Input material: PBMCs. The receptors derive from a female donor in good health and CMV-seronegative. Both conserved end residues are part of each CDR3. D genes are given only for firm matches. Some rows have no size entry. The others give once, few or many, or a class for an expanded clone.

d_gene	j_gene	abundance	v_gene	CDR3nt	CDR3aa
TRBD2	TRBJ2-1	few	TRBV5-1	TGCGCCAGCAGCTTGGGGCTAGCGGGAGATTACAATGAGCAGTTCTTC	CASSLGLAGDYNEQFF
TRBD1	TRBJ1-5	few	TRBV19	TGTGCCAGTAGACTTTCAGGGACAGGGGGCAATCAGCCCCAGCATTTT	CASRLSGTGGNQPQHF
TRBD2	TRBJ2-3	NA	TRBV6-6	TGTGCCAGCAGCCCCAGCGGGAACACAGATACGCAGTATTTT	CASSPSGNTDTQYF
NA	TRBJ2-3	NA	TRBV27	TGTGCCAGCAGTTTAACAGGCACAGATACGCAGTATTTT	CASSLTGTDTQYF
NA	TRBJ1-1	NA	TRBV11-1	TGTGCCAGCAGCTTTGACGGAGGGGGGGGCAGAATGAACACTGAAGCTTTCTTT	CASSFDGGGGRMNTEAFF
TRBD1	TRBJ1-4	few	TRBV7-9	TGTGCCAGCAGCTATCCGAGGACAGGTGAAAAACTGTTTTTT	CASSYPRTGEKLFF
TRBD2	TRBJ2-7	NA	TRBV4-1	TGCGCCAGCAGCCAAGATCTGGCCCTAGCGGGCCAAACCTACGAGCAGTACTTC	CASSQDLALAGQTYEQYF
TRBD2	TRBJ2-3	NA	TRBV18	TGTGCCAGCTCACCACCGAGCGGGGGGGCTAAAGATACGCAGTATTTT	CASSPPSGGAKDTQYF
NA	TRBJ1-2	NA	TRBV7-8	TGTGCCAGCAGCTTAGCGAGGTACACTAACTATGGCTACACCTTC	CASSLARYTNYGYTF
NA	TRBJ1-4	few	TRBV5-5	TGTGCCAGCAGCTTGTCTGGGGCTGTAGATGAAAAACTGTTTTTT	CASSLSGAVDEKLFF
NA	TRBJ2-3	NA	TRBV7-2	TGTGCCAGCCGTCTAGCCGAGGGAGATACGCAGTATTTT	CASRLAEGDTQYF
TRBD2	TRBJ2-7	NA	TRBV6-5	TGTGCCAGCAGTACGGGGGAGGGCTCCTACGAGCAGTACTTC	CASSTGEGSYEQYF
NA	TRBJ1-1	NA	TRBV27	TGTGCCAGCAGTTTATGGGCCGGGAGGAACACTGAAGCTTTCTTT	CASSLWAGRNTEAFF
NA	TRBJ2-7	NA	TRBV7-2	TGTGCCAGCAGCTCCTACAACATGGGGACTTACGAGCAGTACTTC	CASSSYNMGTYEQYF
NA	TRBJ2-2	NA	TRBV6-1	TGTGCCAGCAGTGCCTTTACAGGGTTGGGCGGGGAGCTGTTTTTT	CASSAFTGLGGELFF
NA	TRBJ1-1	NA	TRBV5-1	TGCGCCAGCAGCTTGAGTGGGGCAATGAACACTGAAGCTTTCTTT	CASSLSGAMNTEAFF
NA	TRBJ1-2	NA	TRBV28	TGTGCCAGCAGTTTATATCGAGATTTACCCTATGGCTACACCTTC	CASSLYRDLPYGYTF
NA	TRBJ2-5	NA	TRBV4-1	TGCGCCAGCAGCCCGCCGGTTAATCCGTTGGAGACCCAGTACTTC	CASSPPVNPLETQYF
NA	TRBJ2-7	few	TRBV28	TGTGCCAGCAGCCAAACAGGGTTGGGGCTCTACGAGCAGTACTTC	CASSQTGLGLYEQYF
NA	TRBJ1-1	NA	TRBV6-1	TGTGCCAGCAATTGGGGGGGTACTGAAGCTTTCTTT	CASNWGGTEAFF
NA	TRBJ1-5	NA	TRBV27	TGTGCCAGCAGCCTCTCCGGGGGGAGTAAGAATCAGCCCCAGCATTTT	CASSLSGGSKNQPQHF
NA	TRBJ1-4	few	TRBV7-8	TGTGCCAGCAGCACCCAAGGGGCGGCAACTAATGAAAAACTGTTTTTT	CASSTQGAATNEKLFF
TRBD1	TRBJ2-7	NA	TRBV28	TGTGCCAGCAGTTCCCTTGGACAGGGTGGGAACGAGCAGTACTTC	CASSSLGQGGNEQYF
NA	TRBJ2-7	NA	TRBV29-1	TGCAGCGTTGAGGGGGGGACAACCTACGAGCAGTACTTC	CSVEGGTTYEQYF
TRBD1	TRBJ1-5	NA	TRBV30	TGTGCCTGGAGCACCGGGACAGGGGCTCAGCCCCAGCATTTT	CAWSTGTGAQPQHF
NA	TRBJ1-5	NA	TRBV2	TGTGCCAGCAGGGAGACAGACACCTATCAGCCCCAGCATTTT	CASRETDTYQPQHF
TRBD1	TRBJ2-7	NA	TRBV5-1	TGCGCCAGCAGCTCTGGACAGGGCGGCGAGCAGTACTTC	CASSSGQGGEQYF
NA	TRBJ1-3	NA	TRBV4-2	TGTGCCAGCAGCCACCTTGTCGACACCATATATTTT	CASSHLVDTIYF
NA	TRBJ2-2	NA	TRBV7-5	TGTGCCAGAAGTTCGGGAACCCAACCCGGGGAGCTGTTTTTT	CARSSGTQPGELFF
NA	TRBJ2-1	NA	TRBV28	TGTGCCAGCACTCCGGCCAGGGGGGTCGATGAGCAGTTCTTC	CASTPARGVDEQFF
TRBD1	TRBJ1-6	NA	TRBV10-3	TGTGCCACCCGGTCGACAGGGGGATCCCCATATAATTCACCCCTCCACTTT	CATRSTGGSPYNSPLHF
NA	TRBJ2-5	NA	TRBV7-2	TGTGCCAGCAGAACCGCGGGTTGGGCGGGCAAAGAGACCCAGTACTTC	CASRTAGWAGKETQYF
NA	TRBJ2-7	NA	TRBV7-2	TGTGCCAGCAGCCCGTTACGGGGGGCATCCTACGAGCAGTACTTC	CASSPLRGASYEQYF
NA	TRBJ1-2	few	TRBV19	TGTGCCAGTAAGGACAGCCTCCCTAGGGGCTACACCTTC	CASKDSLPRGYTF
NA	TRBJ1-1	NA	TRBV18	TGTGCCAGCTCGAACCAGGAGGGGCGGCAAGCTTTCTTT	CASSNQEGRQAFF
TRBD2	TRBJ2-5	NA	TRBV6-5	TGTGCCAGCAGGACGGGGGGGCAAGAGACCCAGTACTTC	CASRTGGQETQYF
TRBD2	TRBJ2-1	NA	TRBV29-1	TGCAGCGTTGAAGGGCTAGCGGGAGGGCCAGTGGACAATGAGCAGTTCTTC	CSVEGLAGGPVDNEQFF
TRBD1	TRBJ2-1	NA	TRBV11-1	TGTGCCAGCAGCCTCGCAGGGACAGGGGGTAACAATGAGCAGTTCTTC	CASSLAGTGGNNEQFF
TRBD1	TRBJ2-7	NA	TRBV5-5	TGTGCCAGCAGCTTGGGAAGAGGTTTACAGGGGGGCTCCTACGAGCAGTACTTC	CASSLGRGLQGGSYEQYF
NA	TRBJ1-5	NA	TRBV28	TGTGCCAGCAGTTTATTAGGGGAGCCCCAGCATTTT	CASSLLGEPQHF
NA	TRBJ2-2	NA	TRBV11-1	TGTGCCAGCAGCTTAGAGCCGCTGAACACCGGGGAGCTGTTTTTT	CASSLEPLNTGELFF
TRBD1	TRBJ1-5	NA	TRBV6-5	TGTGCCAGCAGTTACAGCTTAGGGACAGTCAATCAGCCCCAGCATTTT	CASSYSLGTVNQPQHF
NA	TRBJ1-5	NA	TRBV7-8	TGTGCCAGCAGCTTCAGGGGCAATCAGCCCCAGCATTTT	CASSFRGNQPQHF
NA	TRBJ2-5	NA	TRBV5-6	TGTGCCAGCAGCGCACCTGGGGGGATCCAAGAGACCCAGTACTTC	CASSAPGGIQETQYF